This TCR beta chain was captured by sequencing in a study of blood T cell repertoires in COVID-19. Produced via immunoSEQ multiplex PCR; TCRdb's table is partial and in-frame only. This sample has around 68,000 clones; over 75% occur once, and the top ten carry 2% to 2.5%. The V gene lost 5 bases and the J gene lost 6 bases, with 17 bases spanning the gap. Germline V gene lookup returns CDR1 MNHEY and CDR2 SVGEGT. The CDR3 length is 14 residues. The V and J genes are TRBV6-2 or TRBV6-3 and TRBJ2-7; possibly TRBD1 for D (7 bases). The clonotype originates from a human donor in a cohort sampled during active COVID-19. Sequenced: peripheral blood. For the CDR3, the DNA is TGTGCCAGCAGTGATGACAGGGACTCTCTCGAGCAGTACTTC. It codes for CASSDDRDSLEQYF.